This passage covers 31 T cell receptor beta chains from one sample sequenced in a study of cytomegalovirus exposure and HLA in healthy donors. PCR employed 60 Vbeta and 13 Jbeta primers. The data were produced by immunoSEQ multiplex PCR, yet TCRdb's version contains in-frame clones alone and is incomplete. The repertoire holds tens of thousands of clones, with about two thirds as singletons. Material: PBMCs. The source of these receptors is a boy under 18 in good health and CMV-seropositive.

This chain connects TRBV7-3 to TRBJ1-1, with D possibly matching TRBD1 (5 bases). Between the trimmed V and J ends, which lost 5 bases and 4 bases, there was a span of 17 bases. The CDR3 has 15 amino acids. Germline loops: CDR1 SGHTA, CDR2 FQGTGA. The CDR3 protein is CASSQTGRVGTEAFF. As DNA, the CDR3 is TGTGCCAGCAGCCAAACGGGCAGGGTGGGCACTGAAGCTTTCTTT.

The gene calls are TRBV27 and TRBJ1-1; no definite D call. The germline V gene has CDR1 MNHEY and CDR2 SMNVEV (reference sequence). This CDR3 region has 14 residues. Trimming removed 1 base from V and 3 bases from J, with 9 bases in between. The CDR3 nucleotides are TGTGCCAGCAGTTTATACCGTACTTACACTGAAGCTTTCTTT. Amino acids: CASSLYRTYTEAFF.

The chain has TRBV6-1 and TRBJ2-3; D is ambiguous. Germline CDR1 is MNHNS and CDR2 is SASEGT. Trimming stripped 1 base from V and 0 bases from J, with 8 bases between. The CDR3 totals 15 residues. As DNA, the CDR3 is TGTGCCAGCAGTGAAGTGATGACTAGCACAGATACGCAGTATTTT. Protein sequence: CASSEVMTSTDTQYF.

This clone was observed a few times. The chain couples TRBV6-4 to TRBJ1-1; D might be TRBD1 (5 bases). In germline, CDR1 is MRHNA, CDR2 SNTAGT. V shed 6 bases and J shed 5 bases, with 13 bases lying between them. The CDR3 consists of 13 residues. For the CDR3, the DNA is TGTGCCAGCAGGAACGGACAAATGACTGAAGCTTTCTTT. Its protein is CASRNGQMTEAFF.

The chain uses TRBV5-6 and TRBJ2-4; TRBD2 matches 9 bases. The length of the CDR3 is 16 residues. V lost 0 bases and J lost 0; bases outside the gene matches: 1. Germline values: CDR1 SGHDT, CDR2 YYEEEE. This CDR3 reads CASSLVTSGAKNIQYF. CDR3 DNA: TGTGCCAGCAGCTTGGTGACTAGCGGAGCCAAAAACATTCAGTACTTC.

The chain is built from TRBV6-5 and TRBJ1-3; a possible D gene is TRBD1 (5 bases). The CDR3 contains 14 residues. V was shortened by 7 bases and J by 0 bases, with 10 bases between the two germline ends. Per the germline V gene, CDR1 is MNHEY and CDR2 is SVGAGI. As DNA, the CDR3 is TGTGCCAGCACGCGGGGGGGCTCTGGAAACACCATATATTTT. Protein: CASTRGGSGNTIYF.

The chain combines TRBV7-9 with TRBJ2-2; tentatively, D is TRBD2 (5 bases). Germline V gives CDR1 SEHNR, CDR2 FQNEAQ (reference sequence). There are 14 residues in the CDR3. The V gene lost 8 bases and the J gene lost 4 bases, with 14 bases spanning the gap. CDR3 DNA sequence: TGTGCCAGCCCGACGGTAGCGAGCACCGGGGAGCTGTTTTTT. As protein: CASPTVASTGELFF.

This chain links TRBV6-1 with TRBJ1-1; tentatively, D is TRBD1 (5 bases). V lost 1 base and J lost 6, with 15 bases in between. The germline gives CDR1 MNHNS, CDR2 SASEGT. This CDR3 is built from 15 residues. Written as DNA, the CDR3 is TGTGCCAGCAGTGAAGTGCTTGGGGGGTGGGCTGAAGCTTTCTTT. This sequence encodes CASSEVLGGWAEAFF.

The J gene is TRBJ1-4, the V gene TRBV9, with a weak D call TRBD1 (6 bases). V was clipped by 2 bases and J by 3 bases, with 14 bases between them. In germline, CDR1 is SGDLS, CDR2 YYNGEE. The CDR3 extends over 16 amino acids. DNA for the CDR3: TGTGCCAGCAGCGTGGGACAAACGATTGCTAATGAAAAACTGTTTTTT. It translates to CASSVGQTIANEKLFF.

The chain has TRBV29-1 and TRBJ2-1; 10 nucleotides align to TRBD1. The V segment lost 2 bases and the J segment 9 bases; nucleotides outside the gene matches: 7. Germline V gives CDR1 SQVTM, CDR2 ANQGSEA. The CDR3 consists of 14 residues. The CDR3 loop reads CSVEPPGQGTEQFF. For the CDR3, the DNA is TGCAGCGTTGAACCCCCGGGACAGGGGACTGAGCAGTTCTTC.

CDR3 loop: CASSPDRGWIGELFF. The DNA of the CDR3 is TGTGCCAGCAGCCCTGACAGGGGTTGGATCGGGGAGCTGTTTTTT. This rearrangement joins TRBV28 to TRBJ2-2, with 8 bases lining up with TRBD1. The CDR3 is 15 residues long. CDR1 and CDR2 (germline): MDHEN, SYDVKM. Losses at the gene ends were 6 bases for V and 7 bases for J; bases not matched to a gene: 10.

The chain links TRBV6-5 to TRBJ1-4; TRBD1 might be the D (5 bases). The V gene lost 5 bases and the J gene lost 8 bases, with 15 bases spanning the gap. Germline CDR1 and CDR2: MNHEY and SVGAGI. This CDR3 is 14 amino acids long. CDR3 protein: CASSPRVLGEKLFF. DNA of the CDR3: TGTGCCAGCAGTCCCAGGGTGTTAGGAGAAAAACTGTTTTTT.

This clone was seen only a few times. This rearrangement joins TRBV6-1 to TRBJ1-5; D might be TRBD1 (5 bases). V dropped 0 bases and J dropped 7 bases, with 10 bases sitting between them. This CDR3 comprises 14 residues. Germline-derived CDR1 and CDR2 are MNHNS and SASEGT. CDR3 sequence: CASSEALGPQPQHF. CDR3 DNA sequence: TGTGCCAGCAGTGAAGCGTTGGGGCCGCAGCCCCAGCATTTT.

The V gene is TRBV5-1, the J gene TRBJ1-3; 7 bases align to TRBD1. Trimming removed 0 bases from V and 3 bases from J; junction bases left unmatched: 6. The germline CDR1 and CDR2 sequences are SGHRS and YFSETQ. The CDR3 is 16 amino acids. CDR3 residues: CASSLVPTGFGNTIYF. CDR3 in DNA: TGCGCCAGCAGCTTGGTCCCGACAGGGTTTGGAAACACCATATATTTT.

The J gene is TRBJ2-1, the V gene TRBV7-8; D is uncertain. CDR1 and CDR2 (germline): SGHVS, FQNEAQ. This CDR3 contains 12 residues. V gave up 2 bases and J gave up 7 bases, with 6 bases separating them. The DNA for the CDR3 is TGTGCCAGCAGCTTATCGAGGAATGAGCAGTTCTTC. This gives the protein CASSLSRNEQFF.

V gene TRBV29-1 combines with J gene TRBJ2-3; 7 bases are a match to TRBD1. V gave up 7 bases and J gave up 2 bases; unmatched junction bases: 6. This CDR3 has 13 residues. Germline CDR1 SQVTM, CDR2 ANQGSEA. DNA of the CDR3: TGCAGCGCCGGGACAGACCCCACAGATACGCAGTATTTT. It is translated as CSAGTDPTDTQYF.

CDR3 coding DNA: TGTGCCAGTAGTGGGGACTCCTCGTACGAGCAGTACTTC. Its translation: CASSGDSSYEQYF. This rearrangement joins TRBV19 to TRBJ2-7, with TRBD2 as a possible D gene (6 bases). In germline, CDR1 is LNHDA, CDR2 SQIVND (reference sequence). The CDR3 is 13 amino acids. V was cut by 5 bases and J by 4 bases, with 12 bases left in between.

The chain links TRBV5-5 to TRBJ2-5; no clear D gene. This CDR3 is 11 amino acids long. Germline V gene lookup returns CDR1 SGHKS and CDR2 YYEKEE (reference sequence). Trimming cost V 0 bases and J 5 bases, with 2 bases left between them. CDR3 nucleotide sequence: TGTGCCAGCAGCTTGGCGGAGACCCAGTACTTC. This gives the protein CASSLAETQYF.

The rearrangement links TRBV5-4 to TRBJ1-3; D ambiguous. Trimming took off 1 base at V and 0 bases at J, with 14 bases between the two ends. Per the germline V gene, CDR1 is SGHNT and CDR2 is YYREEE (reference sequence). The CDR3 runs to 17 residues. CDR3 region: CASSLSRLLLSGNTIYF. As DNA, the CDR3 is TGTGCCAGCAGCTTGAGTCGACTACTACTCTCTGGAAACACCATATATTTT.

The chain carries TRBV4-3 and TRBJ1-2, with TRBD1 as a possible D gene (6 bases). V was shortened by 0 bases and J by 9 bases, with 17 bases between the two germline ends. The length of the CDR3 is 15 residues. CDR1 and CDR2 (germline): LGHNA, YSLEER. CDR3 in amino acids: CASSQETGTMGSYTF. CDR3 bases: TGCGCCAGCAGCCAAGAGACAGGAACTATGGGGAGCTACACCTTC.

The chain combines TRBV4-1 with TRBJ2-7; 7 bases match TRBD1. V gave up 2 bases and J gave up 2 bases; unmatched junction bases: 6. The CDR3 totals 15 residues. Germline V gene lookup returns CDR1 MGHRA and CDR2 YSYEKL. CDR3 sequence reads: CASSQSTGTAYEQYF. The CDR3 DNA sequence: TGCGCCAGCAGCCAAAGTACCGGGACAGCCTACGAGCAGTACTTC.

The chain employs TRBV19 and TRBJ2-1; 7 bases line up with TRBD1. Germline V gives CDR1 LNHDA, CDR2 SQIVND (reference sequence). V was pared by 3 bases and J by 2 bases, with 10 bases of the junction left unmatched. The CDR3 runs 17 residues. The CDR3 DNA sequence: TGTGCCAGTAGTATCAGGGACAGACCACTCACCTACAATGAGCAGTTCTTC. It codes for CASSIRDRPLTYNEQFF.

The V call is TRBV19, the J call TRBJ2-3, with 11 bases that match TRBD1. CDR1 is LNHDA and CDR2 is SQIVND in the germline V gene (reference sequence). The ends lost 6 bases at V and 6 bases at J; junction bases unmatched: 14. The CDR3 covers 17 residues. The CDR3 sequence: CASSVIRTGGASDTQYF. DNA of the CDR3: TGTGCCAGTAGCGTAATCAGGACAGGGGGCGCCTCGGATACGCAGTATTTT.

The V and J genes are TRBV5-8 and TRBJ1-3; 8 nucleotides match TRBD1. Germline V gene lookup returns CDR1 SGHTS and CDR2 YDEGEE. The junction had 3 bases not matched to a gene; V was cut back by 3 bases and J by 1 base. The length of the CDR3 is 15 residues. The CDR3 DNA reads as TGTGCCAGCAGCTACGACAGGGGATCTGGAAACACCATATATTTT. Translation gives CASSYDRGSGNTIYF.

The CDR3 here is CSVALGRAEAFF. CDR3 nucleotide sequence: TGCAGCGTTGCCCTTGGGCGGGCCGAAGCTTTCTTT. The V gene is TRBV29-1, the J gene TRBJ1-1; D not resolved. CDR1 and CDR2 from the germline V gene are SQVTM and ANQGSEA. Between the trimmed V and J ends, which lost 4 bases and 8 bases, there was a span of 14 bases. The CDR3 length is 12 residues.

The chain combines TRBV1 with TRBJ2-1; the table's D call TRBD2 went unverified against the DNA. TRBV1 is a documented pseudogene. The CDR3 totals 17 residues. Here the CDR3 reads CTSSRPMVGLVGNEQFF. The CDR3, as DNA: TGCACCAGCAGCCGGCCAATGGTGGGACTAGTAGGCAATGAGCAGTTCTTC.

This clone was counted once. This chain joins TRBV5-6 and TRBJ2-7, with 7 bases matching TRBD1. V gave up 4 bases and J gave up 4 bases; unmatched junction bases: 8. This CDR3 contains 14 residues. CDR1 and CDR2 from the germline V gene are SGHDT and YYEEEE. CDR3 region: CASSNRDRKYEQYF. The CDR3 DNA reads as TGTGCCAGCAGCAATCGGGACAGAAAATACGAGCAGTACTTC.

The CDR3 reads CASSPGLAVSGANVLTF. In DNA, the CDR3 is TGTGCCAGCAGTCCTGGACTAGCGGTCTCTGGGGCCAACGTCCTGACTTTC. V is TRBV5-4 and J is TRBJ2-6, with 10 bases matching TRBD2. V shed 5 bases, J shed 0 bases, and the junction held 5 bases outside the gene matches. CDR3 length equals 17 residues. Germline assignment: CDR1 SGHNT and CDR2 YYREEE (reference sequence).

V gene TRBV7-9 combines with J gene TRBJ2-6; D is perhaps TRBD2 (5 bases). The CDR3 runs to 19 residues. Deletions cut 0 bases from V and 0 bases from J, with 15 bases between. The germline CDR1 and CDR2 sequences are SEHNR and FQNEAQ (reference sequence). CDR3 DNA sequence: TGTGCCAGCAGCTTAGCGAAAGCGGAACCTGTCTCTGGGGCCAACGTCCTGACTTTC. As protein: CASSLAKAEPVSGANVLTF.

The chain combines TRBV7-2 with TRBJ2-7; D possibly corresponds to TRBD1 (6 bases). Germline assignment: CDR1 SGHTA and CDR2 FQGNSA. This CDR3 contains 14 residues. Trimming shortened V by 0 bases and J by 3 bases, and 9 bases separated the two germline ends. CDR3 amino acids: CASSLAGTRYEQYF. The DNA of the CDR3 is TGTGCCAGCAGCTTAGCCGGGACACGCTACGAGCAGTACTTC.

A few counts support this clone. The chain recombines TRBV5-6 with TRBJ2-5, with a weak D call TRBD2 (7 bases). Germline V gives CDR1 SGHDT, CDR2 YYEEEE. CDR3 length equals 15 residues. The V end lost 1 base, the J end lost 1 base, and 11 bases lay between the germline ends. The CDR3: CASSLTRGPQETQYF. CDR3 coding DNA: TGTGCCAGCAGCTTGACGCGGGGGCCCCAAGAGACCCAGTACTTC.